The rows below give T cell receptor beta chains drawn from one sample of a study of blood T cell repertoires in COVID-19. Some clones are missing from TCRdb's copy, which holds only in-frame ones; the method was immunoSEQ multiplex PCR. Of around 250,000 clones listed, around 80% were seen once; the top ten hold 3.5% to 5%. Sequenced: PBMCs or T cells enriched from blood (not recorded which). The receptors were gathered from a man under 40 with acute COVID-19. CDR3s include the opening cysteine and the closing phenylalanine or tryptophan. The order of the fields is V gene, clone size, J gene, D gene, CDR3 length, CDR3 DNA, CDR3 protein. A D gene is named only where the DNA matches it firmly. Rows give clone size only sometimes, using once, few, many, or a class for an expanded clone.

v_gene: TRBV28; abundance: once; j_gene: TRBJ2-5; d_gene: -; len: 19; CDR3nt: TGTGCCAGCAGCCGTGGTCCTTTCGCGAGGGGGGGGAACCAAGAGACCCAGTACTTC; CDR3aa: CASSRGPFARGGNQETQYF
v_gene: TRBV27; abundance: -; j_gene: TRBJ1-4; d_gene: -; len: 15; CDR3nt: TGTGCCAGCAGTTCCTGGGGCAGGAGTAATGAAAAACTGTTTTTT; CDR3aa: CASSSWGRSNEKLFF
v_gene: TRBV7-9; abundance: -; j_gene: TRBJ2-2; d_gene: TRBD1; len: 16; CDR3nt: TGTGCCAGCAGCTTCCCGGGACAGGGAGTTGCCGGGGAGCTGTTTTTT; CDR3aa: CASSFPGQGVAGELFF
v_gene: TRBV7-2; abundance: -; j_gene: TRBJ2-5; d_gene: TRBD2; len: 13; CDR3nt: TGTGCCAGCAGCTTGATGGGGGGGGAGACCCAGTACTTC; CDR3aa: CASSLMGGETQYF
v_gene: TRBV5-1; abundance: -; j_gene: TRBJ1-2; d_gene: TRBD1; len: 15; CDR3nt: TGCGCCAGCAGCTTGGCAACCGGACAGGGGAATGGCTACACCTTC; CDR3aa: CASSLATGQGNGYTF
v_gene: TRBV27; abundance: -; j_gene: TRBJ2-1; d_gene: TRBD2; len: 14; CDR3nt: TGTGCCAGCAGCCTGGGACTAGCGAACAATGAGCAGTTCTTC; CDR3aa: CASSLGLANNEQFF
v_gene: TRBV19; abundance: -; j_gene: TRBJ2-1; d_gene: -; len: 15; CDR3nt: TGTGCCAGTAGTAGAGGTTCAGGTGGAGGCAATGAGCAGTTCTTC; CDR3aa: CASSRGSGGGNEQFF
v_gene: TRBV5-4; abundance: -; j_gene: TRBJ2-2; d_gene: TRBD2; len: 15; CDR3nt: TGTGCCAGCAGCTCGGCAATAGCGGGGGCGGGGGAGCTGTTTTTT; CDR3aa: CASSSAIAGAGELFF
v_gene: TRBV6-8; abundance: -; j_gene: TRBJ1-5; d_gene: -; len: 12; CDR3nt: TGTGCCAGCATGCAGGGGAATCAGCCCCAGCATTTT; CDR3aa: CASMQGNQPQHF
v_gene: TRBV25-1; abundance: -; j_gene: TRBJ1-2; d_gene: TRBD1; len: 14; CDR3nt: TGTGCCAGCAGTGAGAGAGACAGGGACTATGGCTACACCTTC; CDR3aa: CASSERDRDYGYTF
v_gene: TRBV2; abundance: few; j_gene: TRBJ1-5; d_gene: TRBD1; len: 17; CDR3nt: TGTGCCAGCAGACAAACGGGACAGGGGGTAAGCAATCAGCCCCAGCATTTT; CDR3aa: CASRQTGQGVSNQPQHF
v_gene: TRBV6-5; abundance: -; j_gene: TRBJ2-4; d_gene: TRBD1; len: 15; CDR3nt: TGTGCCAGCAAGGGGGGCCTCGGACAGGGTGACATTCAGTACTTC; CDR3aa: CASKGGLGQGDIQYF
v_gene: TRBV3-1/TRBV3-2; abundance: -; j_gene: TRBJ2-5; d_gene: TRBD1; len: 15; CDR3nt: TGTGCCAGCAGCTTACGACAGGGATGGAAAGAGACCCAGTACTTC; CDR3aa: CASSLRQGWKETQYF
v_gene: TRBV19; abundance: -; j_gene: TRBJ1-5; d_gene: TRBD1; len: 18; CDR3nt: TGTGCCAGTAGTACCGGGACAGCGCGTTCTAATAGCAATCAGCCCCAGCATTTT; CDR3aa: CASSTGTARSNSNQPQHF
v_gene: TRBV29-1; abundance: -; j_gene: TRBJ2-3; d_gene: TRBD1; len: 12; CDR3nt: TGCAGCGCCGGACAGGCCAGCAATACGCAGTATTTT; CDR3aa: CSAGQASNTQYF
v_gene: TRBV6-1; abundance: -; j_gene: TRBJ1-5; d_gene: -; len: 15; CDR3nt: TGTGCCAGCAGTGAATGGGCGCAGTGGGCTCAGCCCCAGCATTTT; CDR3aa: CASSEWAQWAQPQHF
v_gene: TRBV12-3/TRBV12-4; abundance: -; j_gene: TRBJ2-2; d_gene: -; len: 13; CDR3nt: TGTGCCAGCAGGCGGGGAGTCGACGGGGAGCTGTTTTTT; CDR3aa: CASRRGVDGELFF
v_gene: TRBV29-1; abundance: -; j_gene: TRBJ1-2; d_gene: -; len: 14; CDR3nt: TGCAGCGTTGAAGTACACGGTCGAGGGGGTGGCTACACCTTC; CDR3aa: CSVEVHGRGGGYTF
v_gene: TRBV5-1; abundance: -; j_gene: TRBJ2-2; d_gene: -; len: 14; CDR3nt: TGCGCCAGCGAAACAGGGAGTTTTACCGGGGAGCTGTTTTTT; CDR3aa: CASETGSFTGELFF
v_gene: TRBV9; abundance: -; j_gene: TRBJ1-1; d_gene: TRBD1; len: 15; CDR3nt: TGTGCCAGCAGCGTAGGTCCAGGGGGCGGCACTGAAGCTTTCTTT; CDR3aa: CASSVGPGGGTEAFF
v_gene: TRBV28; abundance: -; j_gene: TRBJ1-2; d_gene: -; len: 13; CDR3nt: TGTGCCAGCAGACAAAGGGACTCCTATGGCTACACCTTC; CDR3aa: CASRQRDSYGYTF
v_gene: TRBV7-8; abundance: -; j_gene: TRBJ1-2; d_gene: TRBD1; len: 13; CDR3nt: TGTGCCAGCAGCACGACAGGGGTCTATGGCTACACCTTC; CDR3aa: CASSTTGVYGYTF
v_gene: TRBV4-3; abundance: -; j_gene: TRBJ1-4; d_gene: -; len: 14; CDR3nt: TGCGCCAGCAGCCAAGATTTCGTTAATGAAAAACTGTTTTTT; CDR3aa: CASSQDFVNEKLFF
v_gene: TRBV6-2/TRBV6-3; abundance: -; j_gene: TRBJ2-5; d_gene: -; len: 15; CDR3nt: TGTGCCAGCAGTAACGCGGGGGCACCTCAAGAGACCCAGTACTTC; CDR3aa: CASSNAGAPQETQYF
v_gene: TRBV5-4; abundance: -; j_gene: TRBJ2-5; d_gene: -; len: 15; CDR3nt: TGTGCCAGCAGCTTGACTGGGGGGACCCAAGAGACCCAGTACTTC; CDR3aa: CASSLTGGTQETQYF
v_gene: TRBV24-1; abundance: -; j_gene: TRBJ2-1; d_gene: TRBD1; len: 14; CDR3nt: TGTGCCACCAGTGATGCAGGGGGCAACAATGAGCAGTTCTTC; CDR3aa: CATSDAGGNNEQFF
v_gene: TRBV7-6; abundance: -; j_gene: TRBJ1-1; d_gene: -; len: 12; CDR3nt: TGTGCCAGCAGTCAAGACGGGACAGAAGCTTTCTTT; CDR3aa: CASSQDGTEAFF
v_gene: TRBV3-1/TRBV3-2; abundance: -; j_gene: TRBJ1-2; d_gene: -; len: 11; CDR3nt: TGTGCCAGCAGCCAAGATCGGGGCTACACCTTC; CDR3aa: CASSQDRGYTF
v_gene: TRBV4-2; abundance: -; j_gene: TRBJ2-1; d_gene: -; len: 17; CDR3nt: TGTGCCAGCAGCCCCCATTTTGCGGGGACGTTTTACAATGAGCAGTTCTTC; CDR3aa: CASSPHFAGTFYNEQFF
v_gene: TRBV5-3; abundance: -; j_gene: TRBJ2-5; d_gene: -; len: 10; CDR3nt: TGTGCCAGAAGCTTGAAGGACTCGTACTTC; CDR3aa: CARSLKDSYF
v_gene: TRBV7-3; abundance: few; j_gene: TRBJ1-2; d_gene: -; len: 16; CDR3nt: TGTGCCAGCAGCTTAAAGGGGATCGGACCCAACTATGGCTACACCTTC; CDR3aa: CASSLKGIGPNYGYTF
v_gene: TRBV7-3; abundance: -; j_gene: TRBJ2-1; d_gene: TRBD2; len: 15; CDR3nt: TGTGCCAGCAGCGAGACTAGCGGGAGTTACAATGAGCAGTTCTTC; CDR3aa: CASSETSGSYNEQFF
v_gene: TRBV5-1; abundance: -; j_gene: TRBJ2-5; d_gene: -; len: 12; CDR3nt: TGTGCCAGCAGCTTCCGAGGGGAGACCCAGTACTTC; CDR3aa: CASSFRGETQYF
v_gene: TRBV28; abundance: -; j_gene: TRBJ1-1; d_gene: -; len: 14; CDR3nt: TGTGCCAGCACCATCACGCCTATTAACACTGAAGCTTTCTTT; CDR3aa: CASTITPINTEAFF
v_gene: TRBV4-2; abundance: -; j_gene: TRBJ1-1; d_gene: TRBD1; len: 15; CDR3nt: TGTGCCAGCAGCCAATACTCCACAGGGGGAACTGAAGCTTTCTTT; CDR3aa: CASSQYSTGGTEAFF
v_gene: TRBV9; abundance: -; j_gene: TRBJ1-6; d_gene: -; len: 15; CDR3nt: TGTGCCAGCAGCGTAGGGACATTCAATAATTCACCCCTCCACTTT; CDR3aa: CASSVGTFNNSPLHF
v_gene: TRBV3-1/TRBV3-2; abundance: -; j_gene: TRBJ1-2; d_gene: -; len: 14; CDR3nt: TGTGCCAGCCTGGGACAACGAGAAATCTATGGCTACACCTTC; CDR3aa: CASLGQREIYGYTF
v_gene: TRBV18; abundance: -; j_gene: TRBJ2-5; d_gene: TRBD1; len: 16; CDR3nt: TGTGCCAGCTCATCCGAAACAGGGGGCCTTAGGGAGACCCAGTACTTC; CDR3aa: CASSSETGGLRETQYF
v_gene: TRBV9; abundance: -; j_gene: TRBJ1-5; d_gene: -; len: 13; CDR3nt: TGTGCCAGCAGCTCCGGGGGCAATCAGCCCCAGCATTTT; CDR3aa: CASSSGGNQPQHF
v_gene: TRBV4-1; abundance: few; j_gene: TRBJ2-2; d_gene: TRBD2; len: 15; CDR3nt: TGCGCCAGCAGCCAACCTAGCGGGGTGCCCGGGGAGCTGTTTTTT; CDR3aa: CASSQPSGVPGELFF
v_gene: TRBV5-5; abundance: -; j_gene: TRBJ1-6; d_gene: -; len: 14; CDR3nt: TGTGCCAGCAGCTTGTTCCAGGGGAATTCACCCCTCCACTTT; CDR3aa: CASSLFQGNSPLHF
v_gene: TRBV9; abundance: -; j_gene: TRBJ2-3; d_gene: TRBD1; len: 17; CDR3nt: TGTGCCAGCAGCGCCAGGGGACAGGGGGTAGTTACAGATACGCAGTATTTT; CDR3aa: CASSARGQGVVTDTQYF
v_gene: TRBV28; abundance: -; j_gene: TRBJ2-3; d_gene: TRBD2; len: 15; CDR3nt: TGTGCCAGCGGGCGGGTAAGCGGGGCCACAGATACGCAGTATTTT; CDR3aa: CASGRVSGATDTQYF
v_gene: TRBV11-1; abundance: -; j_gene: TRBJ1-1; d_gene: TRBD1; len: 13; CDR3nt: TGTGCCAGCAGCTACCGGACAGGGACTGAAGCTTTCTTT; CDR3aa: CASSYRTGTEAFF
v_gene: TRBV5-1; abundance: -; j_gene: TRBJ1-2; d_gene: TRBD1; len: 13; CDR3nt: TGCGCCAGCAGCTTGGGGACAGGGGAAGGCTACACCTTC; CDR3aa: CASSLGTGEGYTF
v_gene: TRBV5-1; abundance: -; j_gene: TRBJ2-1; d_gene: -; len: 15; CDR3nt: TGTGCCAGCAGCCCCACCAATAGACTAAGCCATGAGCAGTTCTTC; CDR3aa: CASSPTNRLSHEQFF
v_gene: TRBV2; abundance: -; j_gene: TRBJ1-6; d_gene: -; len: 15; CDR3nt: TGTGCCAGCAGTGTTTTATCCGACGGGAATTCACCCCTCCACTTT; CDR3aa: CASSVLSDGNSPLHF
v_gene: TRBV29-1; abundance: -; j_gene: TRBJ2-2; d_gene: -; len: 14; CDR3nt: TGCAGCGTAGACGACGGGACACAAACCGGGGAGCTGTTTTTT; CDR3aa: CSVDDGTQTGELFF
v_gene: TRBV27; abundance: few; j_gene: TRBJ1-5; d_gene: -; len: 13; CDR3nt: TGTGCCAGCAGTTTAGCAGGCGGGCAGCCCCAGCATTTT; CDR3aa: CASSLAGGQPQHF
v_gene: TRBV6-5; abundance: -; j_gene: TRBJ1-2; d_gene: -; len: 12; CDR3nt: TGTGCCAGCATGCGGGGGGTGGATGGCTACACCTTC; CDR3aa: CASMRGVDGYTF
v_gene: TRBV18; abundance: -; j_gene: TRBJ2-1; d_gene: TRBD1; len: 14; CDR3nt: TGTGCCAGCTCACCGGGACAGGGGGTTGGTGAGCAGTTCTTC; CDR3aa: CASSPGQGVGEQFF